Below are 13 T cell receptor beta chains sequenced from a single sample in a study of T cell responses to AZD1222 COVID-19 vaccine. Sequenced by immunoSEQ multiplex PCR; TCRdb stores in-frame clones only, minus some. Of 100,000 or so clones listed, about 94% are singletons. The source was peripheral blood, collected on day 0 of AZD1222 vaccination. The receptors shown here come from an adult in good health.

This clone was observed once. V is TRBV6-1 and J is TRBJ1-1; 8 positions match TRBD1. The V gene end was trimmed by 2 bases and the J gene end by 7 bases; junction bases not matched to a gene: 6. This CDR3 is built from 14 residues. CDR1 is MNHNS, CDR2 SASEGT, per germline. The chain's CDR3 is CASSEYQGAVEAFF. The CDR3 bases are TGTGCCAGCAGTGAATACCAGGGGGCTGTTGAAGCTTTCTTT.

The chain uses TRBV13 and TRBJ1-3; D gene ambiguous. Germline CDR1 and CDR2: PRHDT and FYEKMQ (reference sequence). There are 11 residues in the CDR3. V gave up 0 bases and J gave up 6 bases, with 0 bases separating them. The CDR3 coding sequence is TGTGCCAGCAGCTTAGGAAACACCATATATTTT. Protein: CASSLGNTIYF.

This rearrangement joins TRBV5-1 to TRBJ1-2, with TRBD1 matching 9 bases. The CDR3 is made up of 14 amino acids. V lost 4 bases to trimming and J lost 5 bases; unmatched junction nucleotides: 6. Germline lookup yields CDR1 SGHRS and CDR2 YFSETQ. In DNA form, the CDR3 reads TGCGCCAGCAGCATCCGGACAGGGGATTATGGCTACACCTTC. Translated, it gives CASSIRTGDYGYTF.

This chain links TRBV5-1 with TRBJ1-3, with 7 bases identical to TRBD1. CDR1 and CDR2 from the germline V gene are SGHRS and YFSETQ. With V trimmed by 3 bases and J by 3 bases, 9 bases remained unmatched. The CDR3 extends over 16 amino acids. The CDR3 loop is CASSSNTGVFGNTIYF. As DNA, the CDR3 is TGCGCCAGCAGCTCTAACACAGGGGTCTTTGGAAACACCATATATTTT.

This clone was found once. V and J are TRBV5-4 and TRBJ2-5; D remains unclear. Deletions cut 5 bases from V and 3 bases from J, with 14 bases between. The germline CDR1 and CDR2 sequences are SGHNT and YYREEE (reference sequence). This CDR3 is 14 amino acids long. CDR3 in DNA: TGTGCCAGCAGTCGAGACCCGTCTGAAGAGACCCAGTACTTC. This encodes CASSRDPSEETQYF.

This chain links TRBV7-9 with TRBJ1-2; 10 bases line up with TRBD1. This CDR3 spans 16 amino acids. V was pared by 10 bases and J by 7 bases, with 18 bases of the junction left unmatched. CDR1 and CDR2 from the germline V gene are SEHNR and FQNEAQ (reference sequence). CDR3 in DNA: TGTGCCACCGCGGAGGGACAGGGGTTCGGGTGGTTTGGCTACACCTTC. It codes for CATAEGQGFGWFGYTF.

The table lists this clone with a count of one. In nucleotides, the CDR3 is TGTGCCAGCAGCGAGTTTCCTCAAACTAATGAAAAACTGTTTTTT. Amino acids: CASSEFPQTNEKLFF. The chain has TRBV2 and TRBJ1-4, with D hard to call. The CDR3 runs to 15 residues. The ends were cut back, 6 bases at V and 1 base at J, with 12 bases in the middle. Germline V gene data show CDR1 as SNHLY and CDR2 as FYNNEI.

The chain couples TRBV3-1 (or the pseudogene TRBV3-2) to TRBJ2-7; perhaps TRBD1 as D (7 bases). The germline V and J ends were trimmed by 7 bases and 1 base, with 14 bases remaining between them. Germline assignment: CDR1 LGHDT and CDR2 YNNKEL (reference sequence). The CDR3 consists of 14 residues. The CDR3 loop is CASTRGEGSYEQYF. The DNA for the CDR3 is TGTGCCAGCACCAGGGGGGAAGGGTCCTACGAGCAGTACTTC.

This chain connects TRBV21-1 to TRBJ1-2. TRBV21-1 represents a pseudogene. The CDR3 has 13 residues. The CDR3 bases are TGTGCCAGCAGCAAACTAGCTAACTATGGCTACACCTTC. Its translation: CASSKLANYGYTF.

The CDR3 bases are TGTGCCAGCAGTACGGGCAGGGATGACTATGGCTACACCTTC. Protein sequence: CASSTGRDDYGYTF. V and J are TRBV7-6 and TRBJ1-2; D is perhaps TRBD1 (5 bases). Germline V gene data show CDR1 as SGHVS and CDR2 as FNYEAQ. The CDR3 is made up of 14 amino acids. Trimming cost V 6 bases and J 3 bases, with 14 bases left between them. The variable domain in full, with the rest retrieved from reference TRBV7-6 and TRBJ1-2, is GAGVSQSPRYKVTKRGQDVALRCDPISGHVSLYWYRQALGQGPEFLTYFNYEAQQDKSGLPNDRFSAERPEGSISTLTIQRTEQRDSAMYRCASSTGRDDYGYTFGSGTRLTVV.

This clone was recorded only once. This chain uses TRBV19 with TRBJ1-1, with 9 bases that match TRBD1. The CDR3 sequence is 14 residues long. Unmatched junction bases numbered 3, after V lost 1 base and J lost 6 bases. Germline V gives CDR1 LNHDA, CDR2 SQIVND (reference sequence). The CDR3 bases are TGTGCCAGTAGTATAGGTACAGGGGGCCCTGAAGCTTTCTTT. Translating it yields CASSIGTGGPEAFF.

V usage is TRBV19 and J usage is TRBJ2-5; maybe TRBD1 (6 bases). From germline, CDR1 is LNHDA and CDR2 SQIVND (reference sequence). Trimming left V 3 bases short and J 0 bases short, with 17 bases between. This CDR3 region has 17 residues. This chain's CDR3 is CASSMGPGRGYQETQYF. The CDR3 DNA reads TGTGCCAGTAGTATGGGCCCGGGAAGGGGGTACCAAGAGACCCAGTACTTC.

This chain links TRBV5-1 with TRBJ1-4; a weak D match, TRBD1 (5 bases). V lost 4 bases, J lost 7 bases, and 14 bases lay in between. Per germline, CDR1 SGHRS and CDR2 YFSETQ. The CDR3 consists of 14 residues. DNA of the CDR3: TGCGCCAGCAGCACCGGGACTTCTGGTGAAAAACTGTTTTTT. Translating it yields CASSTGTSGEKLFF.